This is a list of T cell receptor beta chains from one sample in a study of cytomegalovirus exposure and HLA in healthy donors. The assay was immunoSEQ multiplex PCR, and TCRdb's table has in-frame clones only and misses some. The profile shows 170,000 or so clones, 80% of them singletons. The sequenced sample was PBMCs. The origin of the receptors is a man under 40 in good health and CMV-seropositive. Each CDR3 is given with its conserved first and last residue. The D gene is left open where the match is weak. A clone size is listed for some rows: how often the clone was seen (once, few, many), or a class if it is expanded.

CDR3 | J | size | D | V
CAISAGLAGTTGELFF | TRBJ2-2 | - | TRBD2 | TRBV10-3
CASSLRLAGGEQFF | TRBJ2-1 | - | TRBD2 | TRBV11-3
CASSPNVMVVGVYGYTF | TRBJ1-2 | - | - | TRBV5-5
CASSYSSGDVYGYTF | TRBJ1-2 | - | - | TRBV6-6
CASITGGSADTQYF | TRBJ2-3 | - | - | TRBV6-1
CASSLVLAGGGYEQFF | TRBJ2-1 | - | TRBD2 | TRBV11-3
CASSLGGRAYEQYF | TRBJ2-7 | - | - | TRBV5-8
CASSPGQGPNEKLFF | TRBJ1-4 | - | TRBD1 | TRBV4-1
CASSSGTGDTEAFF | TRBJ1-1 | - | TRBD1 | TRBV6-5
CASSPRANEKLFF | TRBJ1-4 | once | - | TRBV7-9
CASSVEGRGFYEQYF | TRBJ2-7 | - | TRBD1 | TRBV9
CASRAGVSYNEQFF | TRBJ2-1 | - | TRBD2 | TRBV6-1
CASSVSPGTRETQYF | TRBJ2-5 | few | TRBD2 | TRBV9
CASSYGRAGYEQYF | TRBJ2-7 | - | TRBD2 | TRBV6-5
CASSPSLGVAYEQYF | TRBJ2-7 | - | - | TRBV18
CASSAGDYNEQFF | TRBJ2-1 | - | - | TRBV6-1
CASSQSGQGAAGELFF | TRBJ2-2 | - | TRBD1 | TRBV7-2
CASSLPETGNEQFF | TRBJ2-1 | - | - | TRBV7-2
CSVETGGISTDTQYF | TRBJ2-3 | - | TRBD2 | TRBV29-1
CASSLPQGNYEQYF | TRBJ2-7 | - | - | TRBV5-1
CASSPRQTGDGELFF | TRBJ2-2 | - | - | TRBV27
CASSFRTAGEKLFF | TRBJ1-4 | - | - | TRBV7-2
CASSLSQGNQPQHF | TRBJ1-5 | - | - | TRBV6-6
CASSPGTGEPEETQYF | TRBJ2-5 | - | TRBD1 | TRBV7-9
CASSEIGGSYEQYF | TRBJ2-7 | once | - | TRBV6-5
CASSFRGTGELFF | TRBJ2-2 | - | - | TRBV27
CASSGRPGGARETQYF | TRBJ2-5 | - | TRBD2 | TRBV5-6
CASSFIAGPYNEQFF | TRBJ2-1 | - | TRBD2 | TRBV5-1
CASSGRDRFDGEQYF | TRBJ2-7 | few | TRBD1 | TRBV6-1
CASSFLAAGTASNYGYTF | TRBJ1-2 | - | TRBD1 | TRBV5-8
CASSFWPGTGRGGSQYF | TRBJ2-5 | - | TRBD1 | TRBV7-9
CASSRDSNFQETQYF | TRBJ2-5 | - | - | TRBV7-2
CASSVQANGNTIYF | TRBJ1-3 | - | - | TRBV9
CSVGSRQQETQYF | TRBJ2-5 | - | - | TRBV29-1
CAWREGASRDEQYF | TRBJ2-7 | - | - | TRBV30
CASSPLGPSGSRVAGANVLTF | TRBJ2-6 | few | TRBD2 | TRBV27
CASSFGLAPAEETQYF | TRBJ2-5 | - | TRBD2 | TRBV4-2
CASSVSPGFNEKLFF | TRBJ1-4 | - | - | TRBV5-1
CAISEVGQGDFSSPLHF | TRBJ1-6 | few | TRBD1 | TRBV10-3
CASSSRTSGGGTDTQYF | TRBJ2-3 | medium-sized | TRBD2 | TRBV4-3
CASSQGSNQPQHF | TRBJ1-5 | - | - | TRBV4-3
CASSSGTGLMNTEAFF | TRBJ1-1 | - | TRBD1 | TRBV2
CASSSFQGVYGYTF | TRBJ1-2 | - | - | TRBV5-4
CASSRGSGELFF | TRBJ2-2 | - | - | TRBV14